The TCR beta chain under discussion was sequenced for a study of beta chain features in type 1 diabetes. Reverse transcribing all isolated RNA meant expressed TCRB transcripts were sequenced. The table came from immunoSEQ multiplex PCR; TCRdb's copy has only in-frame clones and leaves some out. The data hold over 150,000 clones, with about an eighth observed a single time. This clone was seen ten or more times. The germline gives CDR1 SQVTM, CDR2 ANQGSEA. Trimming removed 7 bases from V and 4 bases from J; junction bases left unmatched: 8. The CDR3 length is 14 residues. Source material: central memory CD4+ T cells from blood. This sequence originates from a woman aged 18-29 years in good health. This chain connects TRBV29-1 to TRBJ2-3, with 10 bases that match TRBD2. The chain's CDR3 is CSGRLAGVADTQYF. CDR3 coding DNA: TGCAGCGGTCGCCTAGCGGGAGTGGCAGATACGCAGTATTTT.